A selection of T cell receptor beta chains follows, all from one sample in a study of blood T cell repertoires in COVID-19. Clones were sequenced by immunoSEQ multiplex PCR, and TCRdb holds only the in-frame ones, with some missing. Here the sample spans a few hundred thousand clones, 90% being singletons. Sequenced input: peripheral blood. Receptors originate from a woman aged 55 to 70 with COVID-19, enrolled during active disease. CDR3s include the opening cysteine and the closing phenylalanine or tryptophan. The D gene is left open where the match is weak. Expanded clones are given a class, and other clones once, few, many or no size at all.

cdr3_aa: CASRSPGADTQYF
cdr3_nt: TGTGCCAGTAGATCCCCGGGGGCAGATACGCAGTATTTT
clone_size: NA
v_call: TRBV19
d_call: NA
j_call: TRBJ2-3

cdr3_aa: CAWSVWAGSGNTIYF
cdr3_nt: TGTGCCTGGAGTGTATGGGCAGGATCTGGAAACACCATATATTTT
clone_size: NA
v_call: TRBV30
d_call: NA
j_call: TRBJ1-3

cdr3_aa: CATRQGFETQYF
cdr3_nt: TGTGCCACCCGACAGGGTTTTGAGACCCAGTACTTC
clone_size: few
v_call: TRBV15
d_call: TRBD1
j_call: TRBJ2-5

cdr3_aa: CASSQGRGLFEAFF
cdr3_nt: TGTGCCAGCAGCCAGGGCAGGGGGCTCTTTGAAGCTTTCTTT
clone_size: NA
v_call: TRBV3-1/TRBV3-2
d_call: TRBD1
j_call: TRBJ1-1

cdr3_aa: CASSQSGGVSGWAFF
cdr3_nt: TGTGCCAGCAGCCAATCGGGAGGTGTGTCAGGATGGGCTTTCTTT
clone_size: NA
v_call: TRBV16
d_call: NA
j_call: TRBJ1-1

cdr3_aa: CASSWGQLATYEQYF
cdr3_nt: TGTGCCAGCAGTTGGGGACAGCTGGCTACCTACGAGCAGTACTTC
clone_size: NA
v_call: TRBV27
d_call: TRBD1
j_call: TRBJ2-7

cdr3_aa: CAWTRDRVPPLHF
cdr3_nt: TGTGCCTGGACCCGGGACAGGGTTCCTCCCCTCCACTTT
clone_size: once
v_call: TRBV30
d_call: TRBD1
j_call: TRBJ1-6

cdr3_aa: CASRPQGGSYNEQFF
cdr3_nt: TGTGCCAGTAGGCCCCAGGGAGGCTCCTACAATGAGCAGTTCTTC
clone_size: NA
v_call: TRBV19
d_call: NA
j_call: TRBJ2-1

cdr3_aa: CASSGQGLGTEAFF
cdr3_nt: TGTGCCAGCAGCGGTCAGGGGTTGGGCACTGAAGCTTTCTTT
clone_size: NA
v_call: TRBV5-4
d_call: NA
j_call: TRBJ1-1

cdr3_aa: CASSVRDTANTEAFF
cdr3_nt: TGTGCCAGCAGCGTAAGGGACACCGCGAACACTGAAGCTTTCTTT
clone_size: NA
v_call: TRBV9
d_call: NA
j_call: TRBJ1-1

cdr3_aa: CASSSPGFGNTIYF
cdr3_nt: TGCGCCAGCAGCTCCCCGGGTTTCGGAAACACCATATATTTT
clone_size: once
v_call: TRBV5-1
d_call: NA
j_call: TRBJ1-3

cdr3_aa: CASGPPQGPLFYGYTF
cdr3_nt: TGTGCTAGTGGTCCTCCCCAGGGCCCCCTTTTCTATGGCTACACCTTC
clone_size: NA
v_call: TRBV12-5
d_call: NA
j_call: TRBJ1-2

cdr3_aa: CASRMDRRNTEAFF
cdr3_nt: TGTGCCAGCAGGATGGACAGGCGGAACACTGAAGCTTTCTTT
clone_size: NA
v_call: TRBV6-5
d_call: TRBD1
j_call: TRBJ1-1

cdr3_aa: CASSFQVPGELFF
cdr3_nt: TGTGCCAGCAGCTTTCAGGTTCCCGGGGAGCTGTTTTTT
clone_size: NA
v_call: TRBV7-3
d_call: NA
j_call: TRBJ2-2

cdr3_aa: CASSTGDSYNYGYTF
cdr3_nt: TGTGCCAGTAGTACCGGGGACAGCTATAACTATGGCTACACCTTC
clone_size: NA
v_call: TRBV19
d_call: TRBD1
j_call: TRBJ1-2

cdr3_aa: CASSSALVPGNTIYF
cdr3_nt: TGTGCCAGCAGTTCGGCCCTCGTCCCGGGTAACACCATATATTTT
clone_size: NA
v_call: TRBV6-5
d_call: NA
j_call: TRBJ1-3

cdr3_aa: CASSFGLNQETQYF
cdr3_nt: TGTGCCAGTAGTTTTGGACTGAACCAAGAGACCCAGTACTTC
clone_size: NA
v_call: TRBV19
d_call: NA
j_call: TRBJ2-5

cdr3_aa: CASSSAPSSGAETQYF
cdr3_nt: TGTGCCAGCAGCTCCGCTCCGAGTAGCGGTGCAGAGACCCAGTACTTC
clone_size: once
v_call: TRBV7-2
d_call: NA
j_call: TRBJ2-5

cdr3_aa: CASSQGRKGKDREFFYGYTF
cdr3_nt: TGTGCCAGCAGCCAGGGCAGGAAAGGAAAAGACAGGGAATTCTTCTATGGCTACACCTTC
clone_size: NA
v_call: TRBV3-1/TRBV3-2
d_call: TRBD1
j_call: TRBJ1-2

cdr3_aa: CASSLEGQDGYTF
cdr3_nt: TGCGCCAGCAGCTTGGAGGGGCAGGATGGCTACACCTTC
clone_size: NA
v_call: TRBV5-1
d_call: NA
j_call: TRBJ1-2

cdr3_aa: CASSVDPDPLLGGYTF
cdr3_nt: TGTGCCAGCAGCGTAGACCCCGATCCACTCCTAGGTGGCTACACCTTC
clone_size: NA
v_call: TRBV9
d_call: NA
j_call: TRBJ1-2

cdr3_aa: CASSTGPPYGYTF
cdr3_nt: TGTGCCAGTAGTACAGGGCCTCCCTATGGCTACACCTTC
clone_size: once
v_call: TRBV19
d_call: NA
j_call: TRBJ1-2

cdr3_aa: CASGRGQGAFGPQHF
cdr3_nt: TGTGCTAGTGGCAGAGGACAGGGGGCATTTGGGCCCCAGCATTTT
clone_size: NA
v_call: TRBV12-5
d_call: TRBD1
j_call: TRBJ1-5

cdr3_aa: CSASTGNTIYF
cdr3_nt: TGCAGTGCTAGTACAGGAAACACCATATATTTT
clone_size: NA
v_call: TRBV20-1
d_call: NA
j_call: TRBJ1-3

cdr3_aa: CASRMTGNYGYTF
cdr3_nt: TGTGCCAGCAGAATGACAGGGAACTATGGCTACACCTTC
clone_size: NA
v_call: TRBV12-3/TRBV12-4
d_call: TRBD1
j_call: TRBJ1-2

cdr3_aa: CASSRTGKMNTEAFF
cdr3_nt: TGTGCCAGCAGTCGGACGGGGAAAATGAACACTGAAGCTTTCTTT
clone_size: NA
v_call: TRBV7-9
d_call: NA
j_call: TRBJ1-1

cdr3_aa: CASSQQDSYGYTF
cdr3_nt: TGTGCCAGCAGCCAACAGGACAGCTATGGCTACACCTTC
clone_size: NA
v_call: TRBV3-1/TRBV3-2
d_call: NA
j_call: TRBJ1-2

cdr3_aa: CASSPLAVQETQYF
cdr3_nt: TGTGCCAGCAGTCCGCTAGCGGTCCAAGAGACCCAGTACTTC
clone_size: NA
v_call: TRBV2
d_call: TRBD2
j_call: TRBJ2-5

cdr3_aa: CASSQVTEKLFF
cdr3_nt: TGTGCCAGCAGCCAAGTCACAGAAAAGCTTTTCTTT
clone_size: NA
v_call: TRBV3-1/TRBV3-2
d_call: NA
j_call: TRBJ1-1

cdr3_aa: CASSLRGQGTDTQYF
cdr3_nt: TGCGCCAGCAGCTTGCGAGGACAGGGTACAGATACGCAGTATTTT
clone_size: NA
v_call: TRBV5-1
d_call: TRBD1
j_call: TRBJ2-3

cdr3_aa: CASIGTGQSTEAFF
cdr3_nt: TGTGCCAGTATTGGGACAGGCCAGAGCACTGAAGCTTTCTTT
clone_size: few
v_call: TRBV19
d_call: TRBD1
j_call: TRBJ1-1

cdr3_aa: CASSQKTGTDGYEQYF
cdr3_nt: TGCGCCAGCAGCCAAAAGACCGGGACAGACGGCTACGAGCAGTACTTC
clone_size: NA
v_call: TRBV4-3
d_call: TRBD1
j_call: TRBJ2-7

cdr3_aa: CASSRVEDGNTIYF
cdr3_nt: TGTGCCAGCAGCAGGGTGGAGGATGGAAACACCATATATTTT
clone_size: NA
v_call: TRBV5-6
d_call: NA
j_call: TRBJ1-3

cdr3_aa: CSARDRGRGEQYF
cdr3_nt: TGCAGCGCCCGGGACAGGGGGCGCGGGGAGCAGTACTTC
clone_size: NA
v_call: TRBV29-1
d_call: TRBD1
j_call: TRBJ2-7

cdr3_aa: CASSLVSTAHNEQFF
cdr3_nt: TGTGCCAGCAGCTTAGTCTCGACAGCCCACAATGAGCAGTTCTTC
clone_size: once
v_call: TRBV11-2
d_call: NA
j_call: TRBJ2-1

cdr3_aa: CAISERTGLNTEAFF
cdr3_nt: TGTGCCATCAGTGAGAGGACAGGCTTGAACACTGAAGCTTTCTTT
clone_size: NA
v_call: TRBV10-3
d_call: TRBD1
j_call: TRBJ1-1

cdr3_aa: CASSQEGREGTEAFF
cdr3_nt: TGCGCCAGCAGCCAAGAGGGCAGGGAGGGCACTGAAGCTTTCTTT
clone_size: once
v_call: TRBV4-1
d_call: NA
j_call: TRBJ1-1

cdr3_aa: CASSPGQGEAFF
cdr3_nt: TGTGCCAGCTCACCAGGGCAGGGTGAAGCTTTCTTT
clone_size: NA
v_call: TRBV18
d_call: NA
j_call: TRBJ1-1

cdr3_aa: CASSNPGGWTEAFF
cdr3_nt: TGTGCCAGCAGTAACCCAGGGGGCTGGACTGAAGCTTTCTTT
clone_size: NA
v_call: TRBV6-2/TRBV6-3
d_call: TRBD1
j_call: TRBJ1-1

cdr3_aa: CASSQDPIGSGNTIYF
cdr3_nt: TGTGCCAGCAGCCAAGACCCCATCGGCTCTGGAAACACCATATATTTT
clone_size: once
v_call: TRBV4-2
d_call: NA
j_call: TRBJ1-3

cdr3_aa: CATSRDLRAGGNTIYF
cdr3_nt: TGTGCCACCAGCAGAGATCTCAGGGCTGGTGGAAACACCATATATTTT
clone_size: NA
v_call: TRBV15
d_call: NA
j_call: TRBJ1-3

cdr3_aa: CASSLWGGTGEKLFF
cdr3_nt: TGTGCCAGCAGTTTATGGGGGGGCACGGGTGAAAAACTGTTTTTT
clone_size: NA
v_call: TRBV27
d_call: NA
j_call: TRBJ1-4

cdr3_aa: CASSPPLQGDLQPQHF
cdr3_nt: TGTGCCAGTAGTCCCCCCCTACAGGGGGACCTACAGCCCCAGCATTTT
clone_size: once
v_call: TRBV19
d_call: TRBD1
j_call: TRBJ1-5

cdr3_aa: CASSRDRGDEKLFF
cdr3_nt: TGTGCCAGCAGTCGAGACAGGGGAGATGAAAAACTGTTTTTT
clone_size: NA
v_call: TRBV6-5
d_call: TRBD1
j_call: TRBJ1-4

cdr3_aa: CASSIVQFPSNQPQHF
cdr3_nt: TGTGCCAGTAGTATCGTACAATTCCCTAGCAATCAGCCCCAGCATTTT
clone_size: few
v_call: TRBV19
d_call: NA
j_call: TRBJ1-5

cdr3_aa: CASSLGAVDTQYF
cdr3_nt: TGTGCCAGCAGCTTAGGAGCTGTAGATACGCAGTATTTT
clone_size: NA
v_call: TRBV7-2
d_call: NA
j_call: TRBJ2-3

cdr3_aa: CASRTINTGELFF
cdr3_nt: TGTGCCAGCAGGACAATTAACACCGGGGAGCTGTTTTTT
clone_size: NA
v_call: TRBV6-5
d_call: NA
j_call: TRBJ2-2

cdr3_aa: CASSQKRTSGGWGSNTQYF
cdr3_nt: TGTGCCAGCAGCCAAAAAAGGACTAGCGGGGGTTGGGGGTCAAATACGCAGTATTTT
clone_size: NA
v_call: TRBV4-2
d_call: TRBD2
j_call: TRBJ2-3

cdr3_aa: CASSYSTQGRGDTIYF
cdr3_nt: TGTGCCAGCAGTTACTCGACTCAGGGACGGGGGGACACCATATATTTT
clone_size: NA
v_call: TRBV6-5
d_call: NA
j_call: TRBJ1-3

cdr3_aa: CASWGRVGPQHF
cdr3_nt: TGTGCCAGTTGGGGCAGGGTAGGGCCCCAGCATTTT
clone_size: NA
v_call: TRBV19
d_call: NA
j_call: TRBJ1-5

cdr3_aa: CASSQESEGDYGYTF
cdr3_nt: TGTGCCAGCAGCCAAGAGTCAGAGGGAGATTATGGCTACACCTTC
clone_size: NA
v_call: TRBV4-2
d_call: NA
j_call: TRBJ1-2